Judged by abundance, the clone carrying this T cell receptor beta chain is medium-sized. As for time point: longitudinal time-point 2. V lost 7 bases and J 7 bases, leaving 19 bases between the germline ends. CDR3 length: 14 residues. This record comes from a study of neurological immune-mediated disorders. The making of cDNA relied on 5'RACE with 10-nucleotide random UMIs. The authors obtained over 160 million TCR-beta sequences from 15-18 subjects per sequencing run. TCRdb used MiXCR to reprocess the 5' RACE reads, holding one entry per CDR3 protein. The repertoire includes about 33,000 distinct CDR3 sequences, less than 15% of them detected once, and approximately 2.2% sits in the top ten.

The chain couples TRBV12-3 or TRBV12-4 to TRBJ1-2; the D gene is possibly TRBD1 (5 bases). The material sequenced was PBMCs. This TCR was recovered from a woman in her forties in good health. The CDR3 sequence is CASTPSQGSSGYTF. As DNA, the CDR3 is TGTGCCAGCACCCCAAGCCAGGGATCGTCTGGCTACACCTTC.